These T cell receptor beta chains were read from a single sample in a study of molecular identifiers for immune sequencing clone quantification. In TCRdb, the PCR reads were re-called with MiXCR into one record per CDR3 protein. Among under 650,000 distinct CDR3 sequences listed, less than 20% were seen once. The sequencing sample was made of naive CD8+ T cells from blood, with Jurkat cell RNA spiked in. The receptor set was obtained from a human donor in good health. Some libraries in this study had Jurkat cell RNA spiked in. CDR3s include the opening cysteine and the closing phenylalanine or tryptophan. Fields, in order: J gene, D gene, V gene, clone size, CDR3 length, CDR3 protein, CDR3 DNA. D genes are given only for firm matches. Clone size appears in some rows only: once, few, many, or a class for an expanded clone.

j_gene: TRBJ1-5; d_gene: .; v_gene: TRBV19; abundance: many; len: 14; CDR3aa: CASSPRSSYQPQHF; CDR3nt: TGTGCCAGTAGCCCCCGATCCTCCTATCAGCCCCAGCATTTT
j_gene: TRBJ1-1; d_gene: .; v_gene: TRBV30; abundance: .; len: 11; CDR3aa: CAWSQQTEAFF; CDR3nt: TGTGCCTGGAGTCAACAGACTGAAGCTTTCTTT
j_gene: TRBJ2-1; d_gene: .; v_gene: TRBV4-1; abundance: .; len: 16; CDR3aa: CASSQEVREPFYEQFF; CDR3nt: TGCGCCAGCAGCCAAGAGGTCAGGGAACCTTTTTATGAGCAGTTCTTC
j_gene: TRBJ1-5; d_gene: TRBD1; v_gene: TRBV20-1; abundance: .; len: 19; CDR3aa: CSAVPGTGYTDISNQPQHF; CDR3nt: TGCAGTGCTGTGCCAGGGACAGGGTACACCGACATTAGCAATCAGCCCCAGCATTTT
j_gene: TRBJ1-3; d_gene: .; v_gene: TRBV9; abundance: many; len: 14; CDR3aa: CASSAGGAGNTIYF; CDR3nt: TGTGCCAGCAGCGCCGGCGGCGCTGGAAACACCATATATTTT
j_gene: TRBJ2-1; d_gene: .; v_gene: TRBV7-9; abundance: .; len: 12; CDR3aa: CASNQGRNEQFF; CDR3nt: TGTGCCAGCAACCAAGGGAGAAATGAGCAGTTCTTC
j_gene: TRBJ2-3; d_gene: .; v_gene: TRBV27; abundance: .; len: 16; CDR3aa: CASSLLGFGDTDTQYF; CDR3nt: TGTGCCAGCAGTTTACTAGGGTTTGGGGACACAGATACGCAGTATTTT
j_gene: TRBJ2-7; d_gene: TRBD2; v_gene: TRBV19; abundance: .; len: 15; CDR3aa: CASSIGGGGAYEQYF; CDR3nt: TGTGCCAGTAGTATTGGCGGCGGGGGGGCCTACGAGCAGTACTTC
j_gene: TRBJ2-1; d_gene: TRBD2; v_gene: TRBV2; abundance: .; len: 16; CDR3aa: CASSDVWTSADNEQFF; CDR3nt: TGTGCCAGCAGTGATGTCTGGACTAGCGCGGACAATGAGCAGTTCTTC
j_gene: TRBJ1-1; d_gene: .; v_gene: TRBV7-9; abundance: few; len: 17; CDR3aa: CASSLSWTDSLNTEAFF; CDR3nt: TGTGCCAGCAGCTTATCCTGGACGGACTCCTTGAACACTGAAGCTTTCTTT
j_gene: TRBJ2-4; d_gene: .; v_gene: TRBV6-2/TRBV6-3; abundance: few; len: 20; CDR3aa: CASSSVFRQERSHAKNIQYF; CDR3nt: TGTGCCAGCAGTTCGGTTTTTCGGCAGGAGCGCTCACATGCCAAAAACATTCAGTACTTC